The clone carrying this T cell receptor (beta chain) was picked up one time. This entry belongs to a study of blood T cell repertoires in COVID-19. J lost 0 bases, V lost 2 bases, and 3 bases had no gene match. Germline CDR1 is SGHTA and CDR2 is FQGTGA. The CDR3 runs to 15 residues. Profiling relied on immunoSEQ multiplex PCR, and the TCRdb table lists in-frame clones only, not all of them. The data show roughly 150,000 clones, around 89% seen once. Sequencing used peripheral blood. This sequence originates from a man aged 45 to 65 who had recovered from COVID-19. The V gene is TRBV7-3, the J gene TRBJ1-1, with 7 bases fitting TRBD1. The CDR3 here is CASSLGTAMNTEAFF. The CDR3 region has the DNA TGTGCCAGCAGCTTAGGGACAGCCATGAACACTGAAGCTTTCTTT.